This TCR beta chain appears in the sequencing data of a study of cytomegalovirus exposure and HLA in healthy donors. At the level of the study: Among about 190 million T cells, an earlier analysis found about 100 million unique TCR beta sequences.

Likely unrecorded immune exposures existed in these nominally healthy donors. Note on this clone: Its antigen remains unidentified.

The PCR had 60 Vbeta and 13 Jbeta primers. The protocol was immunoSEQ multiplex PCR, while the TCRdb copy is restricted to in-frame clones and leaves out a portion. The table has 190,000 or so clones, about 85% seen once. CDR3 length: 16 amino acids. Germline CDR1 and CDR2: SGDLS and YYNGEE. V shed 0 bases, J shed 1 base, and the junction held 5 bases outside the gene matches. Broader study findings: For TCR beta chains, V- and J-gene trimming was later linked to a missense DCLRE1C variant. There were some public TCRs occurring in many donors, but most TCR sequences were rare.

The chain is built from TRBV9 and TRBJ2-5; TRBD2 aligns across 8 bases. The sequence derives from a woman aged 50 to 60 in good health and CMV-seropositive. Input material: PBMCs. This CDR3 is CASSVAGRGAQETQYF. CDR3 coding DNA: TGTGCCAGCAGCGTAGCGGGGCGGGGGGCCCAAGAGACCCAGTACTTC.